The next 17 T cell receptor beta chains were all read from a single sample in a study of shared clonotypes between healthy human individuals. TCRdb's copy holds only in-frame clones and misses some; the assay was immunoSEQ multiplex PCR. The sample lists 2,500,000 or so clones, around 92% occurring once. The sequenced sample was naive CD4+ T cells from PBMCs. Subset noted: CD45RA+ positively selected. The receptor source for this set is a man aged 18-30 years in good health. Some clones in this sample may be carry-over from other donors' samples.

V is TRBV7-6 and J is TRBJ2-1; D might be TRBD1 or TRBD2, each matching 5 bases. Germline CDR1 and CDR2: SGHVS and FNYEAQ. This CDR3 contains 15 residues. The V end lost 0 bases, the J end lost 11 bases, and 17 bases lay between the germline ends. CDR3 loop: CASSLASNGKGQQFF. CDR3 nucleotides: TGTGCCAGCAGCTTAGCGTCCAACGGGAAGGGACAGCAGTTCTTC.

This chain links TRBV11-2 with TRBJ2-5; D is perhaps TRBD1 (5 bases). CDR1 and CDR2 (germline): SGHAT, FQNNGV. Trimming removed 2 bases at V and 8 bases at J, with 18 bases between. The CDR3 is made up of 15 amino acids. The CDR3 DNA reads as TGTGCCAGCAGCTTAAGGTCGGCCAGGGCCGAAACCCAGTACTTC. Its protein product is CASSLRSARAETQYF.

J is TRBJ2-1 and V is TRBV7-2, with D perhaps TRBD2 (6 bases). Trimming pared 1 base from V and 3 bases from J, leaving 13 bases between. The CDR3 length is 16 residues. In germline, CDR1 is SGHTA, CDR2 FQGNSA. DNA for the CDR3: TGTGCCAGCAGCTTAGGCTCGGCTAGCGTCTACAATGAGCAGTTCTTC. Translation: CASSLGSASVYNEQFF.

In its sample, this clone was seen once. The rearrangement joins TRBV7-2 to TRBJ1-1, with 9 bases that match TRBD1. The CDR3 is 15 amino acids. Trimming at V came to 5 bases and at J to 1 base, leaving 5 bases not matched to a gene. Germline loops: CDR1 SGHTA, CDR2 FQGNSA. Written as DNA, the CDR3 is TGTGCCAGCAGCACGGACAGGGGTGGGAACACTGAAGCTTTCTTT. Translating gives CASSTDRGGNTEAFF.

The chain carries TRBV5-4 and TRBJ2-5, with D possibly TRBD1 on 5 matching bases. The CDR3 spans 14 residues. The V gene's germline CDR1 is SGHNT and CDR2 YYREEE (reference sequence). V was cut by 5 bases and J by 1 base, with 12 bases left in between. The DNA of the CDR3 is TGTGCCAGCAGTCCAGGGTACGGCCAAGAGACCCAGTACTTC. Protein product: CASSPGYGQETQYF.

Here the CDR3 reads CASSPLILRTSGSQAQYF. The CDR3 bases are TGTGCCAGCAGCCCCTTAATTCTCCGGACTAGCGGGAGTCAGGCGCAGTATTTT. The rearrangement uses TRBV5-4 and TRBJ2-3; 13 nucleotides align to TRBD2. CDR3 size: 18 residues. CDR1 SGHNT and CDR2 YYREEE come from the germline V gene (reference sequence). J was trimmed by 10 bases and V by 4 bases; bases with no gene match: 18. Combining the CDR3 with reference TRBV5-4 and TRBJ2-3 gives the whole variable domain ETGVTQSPTHLIKTRGQQVTLRCSSQSGHNTVSWYQQALGQGPQFIFQYYREEENGRGNFPPRFSGLQFPNYSSELNVNALELDDSALYLCASSPLILRTSGSQAQYFGPGTRLTVL.

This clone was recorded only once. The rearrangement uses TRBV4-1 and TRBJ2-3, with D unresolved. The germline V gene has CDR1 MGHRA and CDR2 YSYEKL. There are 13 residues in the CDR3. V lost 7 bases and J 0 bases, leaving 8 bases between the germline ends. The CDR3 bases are TGCGCCAGCAAACTTACTAGCACAGATACGCAGTATTTT. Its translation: CASKLTSTDTQYF.

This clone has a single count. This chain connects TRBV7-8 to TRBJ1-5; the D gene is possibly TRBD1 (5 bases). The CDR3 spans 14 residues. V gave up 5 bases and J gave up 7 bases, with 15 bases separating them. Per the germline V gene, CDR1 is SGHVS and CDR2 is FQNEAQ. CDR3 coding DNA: TGTGCCAGCAGCCCCGGCAGGGACTACCAGCCCCAGCATTTT. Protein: CASSPGRDYQPQHF. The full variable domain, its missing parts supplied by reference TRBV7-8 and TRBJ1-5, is GAGVSQSPRYKVAKRGQDVALRCDPISGHVSLFWYQQALGQGPEFLTYFQNEAQLDKSGLPSDRFFAERPEGSVSTLKIQRTQQEDSAVYLCASSPGRDYQPQHFGDGTRLSIL.

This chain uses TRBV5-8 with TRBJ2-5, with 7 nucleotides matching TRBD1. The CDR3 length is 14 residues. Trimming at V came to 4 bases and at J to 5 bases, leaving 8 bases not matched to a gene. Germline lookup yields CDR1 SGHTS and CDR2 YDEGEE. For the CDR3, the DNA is TGTGCCAGCAGCCCAACAGGGGTGCGGGAGACCCAGTACTTC. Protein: CASSPTGVRETQYF.

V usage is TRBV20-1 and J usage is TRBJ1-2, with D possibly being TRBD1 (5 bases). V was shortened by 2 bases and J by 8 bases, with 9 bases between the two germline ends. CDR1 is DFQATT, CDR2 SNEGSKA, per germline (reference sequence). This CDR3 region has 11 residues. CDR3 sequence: CSARLGQGYTF. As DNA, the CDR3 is TGCAGTGCTAGACTGGGGCAGGGCTACACCTTC.

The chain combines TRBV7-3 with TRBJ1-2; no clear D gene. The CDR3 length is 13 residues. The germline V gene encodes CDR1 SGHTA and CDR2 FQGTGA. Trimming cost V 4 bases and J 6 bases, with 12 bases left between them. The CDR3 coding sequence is TGTGCCAGCAGCTCAGACGGACTGCATGGCTACACCTTC. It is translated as CASSSDGLHGYTF.

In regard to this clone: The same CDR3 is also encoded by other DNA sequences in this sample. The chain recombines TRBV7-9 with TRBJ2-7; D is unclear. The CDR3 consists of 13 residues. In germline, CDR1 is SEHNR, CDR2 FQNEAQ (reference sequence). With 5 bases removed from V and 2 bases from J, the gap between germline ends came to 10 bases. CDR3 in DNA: TGTGCCAGCAGCCTTCTCGGCACCTACGAGCAGTACTTC. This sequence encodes CASSLLGTYEQYF.

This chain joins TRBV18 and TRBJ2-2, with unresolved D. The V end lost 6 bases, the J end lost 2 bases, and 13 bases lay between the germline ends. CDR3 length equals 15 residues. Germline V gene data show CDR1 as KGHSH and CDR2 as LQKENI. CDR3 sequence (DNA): TGTGCCAGCTCCAGCTACGGCCTTAACACCGGGGAGCTGTTTTTT. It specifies CASSSYGLNTGELFF.

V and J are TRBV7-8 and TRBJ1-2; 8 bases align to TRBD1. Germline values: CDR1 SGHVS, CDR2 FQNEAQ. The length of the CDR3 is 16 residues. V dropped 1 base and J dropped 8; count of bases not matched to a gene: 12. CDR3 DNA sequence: TGTGCCAGCAGCTTAGGGGTTGATCAGGGGGCAGGCGGCTACACCTTC. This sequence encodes CASSLGVDQGAGGYTF.

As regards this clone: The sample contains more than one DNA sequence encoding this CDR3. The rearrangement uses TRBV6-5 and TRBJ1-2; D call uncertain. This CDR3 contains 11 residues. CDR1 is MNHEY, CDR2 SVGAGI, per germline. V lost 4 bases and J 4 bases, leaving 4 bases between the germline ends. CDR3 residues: CASSSSYGYTF. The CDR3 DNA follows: TGTGCCAGCAGTTCTAGCTATGGCTACACCTTC.

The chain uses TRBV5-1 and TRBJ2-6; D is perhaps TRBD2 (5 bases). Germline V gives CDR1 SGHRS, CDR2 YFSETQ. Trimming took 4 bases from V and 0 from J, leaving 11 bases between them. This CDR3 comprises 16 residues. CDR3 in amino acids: CASSLWEFSGANVLTF. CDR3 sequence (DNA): TGCGCCAGCAGCCTCTGGGAGTTCTCTGGGGCCAACGTCCTGACTTTC.

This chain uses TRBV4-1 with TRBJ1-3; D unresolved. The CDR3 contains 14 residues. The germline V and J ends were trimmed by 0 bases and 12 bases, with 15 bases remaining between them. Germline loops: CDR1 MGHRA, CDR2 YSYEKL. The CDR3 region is CASSQDERAAGIYF. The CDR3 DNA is TGCGCCAGCAGCCAAGATGAGAGGGCGGCAGGCATATATTTT.